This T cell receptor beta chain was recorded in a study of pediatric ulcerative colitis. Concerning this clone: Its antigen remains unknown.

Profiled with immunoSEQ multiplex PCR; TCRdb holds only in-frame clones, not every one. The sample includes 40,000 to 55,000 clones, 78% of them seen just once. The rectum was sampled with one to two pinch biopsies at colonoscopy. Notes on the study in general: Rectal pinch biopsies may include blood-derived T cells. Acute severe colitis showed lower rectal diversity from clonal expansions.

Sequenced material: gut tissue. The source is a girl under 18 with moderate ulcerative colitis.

In DNA form, the CDR3 reads TGTGCCTGGAGTGAGGGGACTAGCGGGGATACGCAGTATTTT. It specifies CAWSEGTSGDTQYF. The rearrangement joins TRBV30 to TRBJ2-3; 12 nucleotides agree with TRBD2. CDR3 length: 14 amino acids. V was clipped by 1 base and J by 6 bases; unmatched bases: 2. Germline CDR1 reads GTSNPN; CDR2 reads SVGIG (reference sequence). The entire variable domain, with the rest obtained from reference TRBV30 and TRBJ2-3, is as follows: SQTIHQWPATLVQPVGSPLSLECTVEGTSNPNLYWYRQAAGRGLQLLFYSVGIGQISSEVPQNLSASRPQDRQFILSSKKLLLSDSGFYLCAWSEGTSGDTQYFGPGTRLTVL.